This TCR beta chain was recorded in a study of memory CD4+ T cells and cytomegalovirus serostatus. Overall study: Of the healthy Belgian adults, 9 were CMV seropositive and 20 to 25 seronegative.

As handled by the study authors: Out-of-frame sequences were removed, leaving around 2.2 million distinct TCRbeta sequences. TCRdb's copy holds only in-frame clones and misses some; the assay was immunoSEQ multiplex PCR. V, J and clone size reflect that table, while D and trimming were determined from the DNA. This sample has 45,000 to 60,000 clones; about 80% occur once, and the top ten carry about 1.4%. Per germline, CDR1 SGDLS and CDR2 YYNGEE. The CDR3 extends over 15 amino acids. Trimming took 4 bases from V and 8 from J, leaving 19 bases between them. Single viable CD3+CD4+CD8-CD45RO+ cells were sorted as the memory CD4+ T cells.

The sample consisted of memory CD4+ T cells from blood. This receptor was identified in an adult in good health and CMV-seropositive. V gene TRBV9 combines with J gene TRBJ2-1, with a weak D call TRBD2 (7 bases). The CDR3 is CASSSRGGPGDEQFF. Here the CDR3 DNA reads TGTGCCAGCAGCTCGAGGGGGGGTCCGGGGGATGAGCAGTTCTTC.